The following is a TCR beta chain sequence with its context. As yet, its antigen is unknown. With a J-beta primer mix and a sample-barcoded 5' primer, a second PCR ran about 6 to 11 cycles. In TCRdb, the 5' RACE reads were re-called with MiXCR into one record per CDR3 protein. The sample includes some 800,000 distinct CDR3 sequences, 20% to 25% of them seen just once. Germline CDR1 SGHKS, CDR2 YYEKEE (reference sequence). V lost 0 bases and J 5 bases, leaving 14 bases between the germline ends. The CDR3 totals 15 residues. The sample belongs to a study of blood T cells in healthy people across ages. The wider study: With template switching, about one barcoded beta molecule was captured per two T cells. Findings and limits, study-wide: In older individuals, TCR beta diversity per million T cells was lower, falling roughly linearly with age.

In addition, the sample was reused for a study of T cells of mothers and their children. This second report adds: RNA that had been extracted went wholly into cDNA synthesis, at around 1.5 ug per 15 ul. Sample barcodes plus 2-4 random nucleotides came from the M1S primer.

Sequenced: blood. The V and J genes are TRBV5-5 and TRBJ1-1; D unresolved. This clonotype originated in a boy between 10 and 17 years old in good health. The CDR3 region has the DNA TGTGCCAGCAGCTTGGAGTCGGGGAGGAATACTGAAGCTTTCTTT. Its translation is CASSLESGRNTEAFF.